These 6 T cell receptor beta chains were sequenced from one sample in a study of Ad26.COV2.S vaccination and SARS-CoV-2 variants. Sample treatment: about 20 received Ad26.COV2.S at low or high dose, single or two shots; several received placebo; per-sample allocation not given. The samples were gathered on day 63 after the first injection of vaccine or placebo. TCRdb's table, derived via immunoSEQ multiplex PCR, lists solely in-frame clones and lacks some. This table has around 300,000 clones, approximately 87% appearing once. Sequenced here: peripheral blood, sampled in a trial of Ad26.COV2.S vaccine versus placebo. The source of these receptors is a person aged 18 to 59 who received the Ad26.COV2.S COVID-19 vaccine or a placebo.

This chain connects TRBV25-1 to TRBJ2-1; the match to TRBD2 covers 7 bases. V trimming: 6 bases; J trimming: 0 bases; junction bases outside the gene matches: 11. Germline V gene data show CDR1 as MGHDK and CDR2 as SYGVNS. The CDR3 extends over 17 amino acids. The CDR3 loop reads CASRGRWEGSSYNEQFF. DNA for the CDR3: TGTGCCAGCAGGGGTAGATGGGAGGGTAGCTCCTACAATGAGCAGTTCTTC.

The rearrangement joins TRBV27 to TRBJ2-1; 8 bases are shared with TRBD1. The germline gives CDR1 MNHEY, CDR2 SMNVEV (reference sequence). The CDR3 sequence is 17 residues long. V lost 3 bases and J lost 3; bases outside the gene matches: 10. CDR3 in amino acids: CASSFNLRTGLYNEQFF. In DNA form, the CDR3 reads TGTGCCAGCAGTTTCAACCTCCGGACAGGGCTCTACAATGAGCAGTTCTTC.

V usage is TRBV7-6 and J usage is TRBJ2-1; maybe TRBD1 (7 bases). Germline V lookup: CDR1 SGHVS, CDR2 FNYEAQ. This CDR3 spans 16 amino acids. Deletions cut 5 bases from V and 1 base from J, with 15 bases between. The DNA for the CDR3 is TGTGCCAGCAGCCCGCAGGGGGGTAGGTCCTACAATGAGCAGTTCTTC. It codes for CASSPQGGRSYNEQFF.

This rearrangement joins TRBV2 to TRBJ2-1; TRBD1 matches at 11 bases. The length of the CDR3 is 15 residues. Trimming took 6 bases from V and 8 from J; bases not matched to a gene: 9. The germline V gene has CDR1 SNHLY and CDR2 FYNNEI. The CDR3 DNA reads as TGTGCCAGCAGGGGACAGGGGGTAAATTTTGATGAGCAGTTCTTC. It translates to CASRGQGVNFDEQFF.

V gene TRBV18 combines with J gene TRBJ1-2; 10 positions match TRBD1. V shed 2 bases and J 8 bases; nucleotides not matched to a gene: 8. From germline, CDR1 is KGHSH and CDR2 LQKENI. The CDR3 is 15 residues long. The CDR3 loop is CASSPADGDRGGYTF. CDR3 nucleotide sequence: TGTGCCAGCTCACCAGCCGACGGGGACAGGGGAGGCTACACCTTC.

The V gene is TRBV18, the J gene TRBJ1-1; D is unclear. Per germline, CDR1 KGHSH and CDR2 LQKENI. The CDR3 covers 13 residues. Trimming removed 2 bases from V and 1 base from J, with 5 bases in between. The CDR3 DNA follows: TGTGCCAGCTCACCAGTGGGGAACACTGAAGCTTTCTTT. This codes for CASSPVGNTEAFF.